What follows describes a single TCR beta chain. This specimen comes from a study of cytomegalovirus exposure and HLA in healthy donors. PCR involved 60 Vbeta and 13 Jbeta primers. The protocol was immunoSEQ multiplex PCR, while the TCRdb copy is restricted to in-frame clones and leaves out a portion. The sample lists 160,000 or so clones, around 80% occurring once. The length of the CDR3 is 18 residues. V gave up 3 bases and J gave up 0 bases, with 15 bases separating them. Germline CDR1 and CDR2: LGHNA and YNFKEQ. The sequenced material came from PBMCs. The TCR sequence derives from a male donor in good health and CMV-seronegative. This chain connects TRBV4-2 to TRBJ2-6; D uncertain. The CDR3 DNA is TGTGCCAGCAGCCACACCTCGGCACTACTCTCTGGGGCCAACGTCCTGACTTTC. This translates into CASSHTSALLSGANVLTF.